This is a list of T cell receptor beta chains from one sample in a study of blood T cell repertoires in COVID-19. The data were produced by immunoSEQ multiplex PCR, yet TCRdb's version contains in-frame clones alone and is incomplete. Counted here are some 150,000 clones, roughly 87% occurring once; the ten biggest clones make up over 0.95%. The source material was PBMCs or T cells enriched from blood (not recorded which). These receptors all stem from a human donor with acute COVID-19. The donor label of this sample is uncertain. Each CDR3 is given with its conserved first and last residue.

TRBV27 CASSLGAGSPYNEQFF
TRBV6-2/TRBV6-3 CASSYSGEGTNEKLFF
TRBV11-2 CASSLQGDTEAFF
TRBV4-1 CASSLTGMNKETQYF
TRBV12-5 CASGLVRGTGIYTEAFF
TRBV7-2 CASSLARQVSGNTIYF
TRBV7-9 CASSQVNEQYF
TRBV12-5 CASGLVNMNEKLFF
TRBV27 CASSSIAGQGPTEAFF
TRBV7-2 CASSLGGSGAYNEQFF
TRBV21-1 CASSRTQGLAKNIQYF
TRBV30 CAWTREGTEAFF